The present TCR beta chain was sequenced within a study of blood T cell repertoires in COVID-19. Clones were sequenced by immunoSEQ multiplex PCR, and TCRdb holds only the in-frame ones, with some missing. Of fewer than 400,000 clones listed, approximately 91% were seen once; the top ten hold about 5.2%. Germline CDR1 is MRHNA and CDR2 is SNTAGT. The CDR3 has 15 residues. The V segment lost 6 bases and the J segment 2 bases; nucleotides outside the gene matches: 8. The source is a man in his sixties who had recovered from COVID-19. What was sequenced was PBMCs or T cells enriched from blood (not recorded which). The chain carries TRBV6-4 and TRBJ2-7; 9 bases are shared with TRBD2. CDR3 amino acids: CASSYLAGGPYEQYF. CDR3 sequence (DNA): TGTGCCAGCAGCTACCTCGCGGGAGGGCCCTACGAGCAGTACTTC.